The source of this T cell receptor beta chain is a study of T cell responses to AZD1222 COVID-19 vaccine. Study results and limitations: Unmutated variant regions are reportedly the target of nearly half of TCRs that are spike-specific. Scientists sampled the repertoires only once the peak T cell response had passed. The sample set comprised mostly white British donors with more females, and clonal diversity was possibly underestimated. Spike-wide vaccine-associated CD4 TCRs dominated at 160-218 and 743-854.

The CDR3 contains 13 residues. V lost 0 bases, J lost 1 base, and 3 bases lay in between. Germline CDR1 is SEHNR and CDR2 is FQNEAQ (reference sequence). This clone was seen only once. Antigen: not known. Sequencing used immunoSEQ multiplex PCR; TCRdb keeps in-frame clones, though not all of them. The sample lists around 84,000 clones; about 90% were seen once. The chain combines TRBV7-9 with TRBJ1-1, with D unresolved. This clonotype was obtained from an adult in good health. The sample in question was peripheral blood, obtained on day 0 of MenACWY control vaccination. CDR3 coding DNA: TGTGCCAGCAGCTTAGCAGAGAACACTGAAGCTTTCTTT. This encodes CASSLAENTEAFF.